This TCR beta chain was observed in a study of blood T cell repertoires in COVID-19. About the study: Samples of COVID-19 (acute and convalescent) were obtained from the United States, Italy and Spain. From T cells, B-cell-depleted T cells, or PBMCs came the material, which was cDNA or gDNA.

As handled by the study authors: The assay estimated nucleated cells by amplifying reference gene primers. Some clones are missing from TCRdb's copy, which holds only in-frame ones; the method was immunoSEQ multiplex PCR. The V and J calls and clone size are taken from that table; D and trimming were inferred from the DNA. The data contain just over 650,000 clones, approximately 90% of them singletons. Germline V gives CDR1 MGHDK, CDR2 SYGVNS. V lost 1 base, J lost 10 bases, and 3 bases stayed unmatched. This CDR3 is built from 13 residues. V is TRBV25-1 and J is TRBJ2-1; 8 bases line up with TRBD1. This TCR came from a young woman with acute or convalescent COVID-19. The specimen sequenced was peripheral blood. The CDR3 bases are TGTGCCAGCAGTGAATTCTCAGGGGGCGAGCAGTTCTTC. Translating gives CASSEFSGGEQFF.